Reported below is one TCR beta chain. The antigen remains unidentified. This sample was included in a study of vaccination effects on CD4 cells after COVID-19. Study-wide points: Few convalescent patients were included, and no early post-infection timepoints were sampled. There was only 1 of 255 vaccine-induced clones in healthy vaccinees that cross-reacted with common cold coronaviruses. The study found marked clonal contraction of infection- and vaccine-induced clones late after vaccination.

Germline V lookup: CDR1 MDHEN, CDR2 SYDVKM. The CDR3 totals 15 residues. V gave up 1 base and J gave up 1 base, with 10 bases separating them. Antigen-specific CD4+ T cells expanded by the ViraFEST assay with viral peptide pools were then sequenced. CD4+ T cell isolation took place after 10 days of culture. Vaccine recipients lacked prior SARS-CoV-2 infection and had negative nucleocapsid antibodies. Half the medium was replaced with IL-2 medium on days 3 and 7. Libraries were prepared by immunoSEQ multiplex PCR; TCRdb keeps only in-frame clonotypes and omits some of them. The sample has about 27,000 clones, about 70% seen once.

This chain links TRBV28 with TRBJ1-2, with D possibly TRBD1 on 5 matching bases. Here the sequenced sample was CD4+ T cells from PBMCs cultured with HCoV-NL63 spike peptides, taken before COVID-19 vaccination. This receptor was taken from a human donor who received a COVID-19 vaccine. The CDR3 region has the DNA TGTGCCAGCAGTTTATCCGGGGGGGATAACTATGGCTACACCTTC. Residues: CASSLSGGDNYGYTF.